A single sample is the source of the 13 T cell receptor beta chains below, sequenced in a study of T cells in Graves' hyperthyroidism and ophthalmopathy (dated by TCRdb to the late 2010s). Receptor amplification or capture employed multiplex PCR. The data were produced on an Illumina HiSeq 2000. The TCR beta CDR3 regions were amplified from RNA transcripts. The TCR CDR3 was subjected to a first round of RT-PCR using the HTBI primer set and the Qiagen OneStep RT-PCR kit. The public reads were reanalyzed by TCRdb: fastp trimming at Q25, MiXCR alignment, in-frame beta chains only. Rows with one shared CDR3 protein collapse into an entry with the most common genes and DNA. Present in this sample are around 600,000 distinct CDR3 sequences, roughly 15% of which were seen just once. The top ten hold roughly an eighth of the sample. The source material was blood. Receptor source: a woman aged 50 to 60 with Graves' ophthalmopathy.

This clonotype was counted many times. The chain joins TRBV12-5 to TRBJ1-1; unclear D gene. Trimming stripped 2 bases from V and 3 bases from J, with 10 bases between. Germline CDR1 is LGHNT and CDR2 is FRNRAP. The CDR3 loop spans 14 amino acids. The CDR3 DNA reads TGTGCTAGTGGTTTGACTCCCCTCTACACTGAAGCTTTCTTT. Its protein product is CASGLTPLYTEAFF.

The chain recombines TRBV10-3 with TRBJ2-3; 7 bases align to TRBD2. CDR1 and CDR2 (germline): ENHRY, SYGVKD. V was pared by 4 bases and J by 1 base, with 5 bases of the junction left unmatched. The CDR3 totals 15 residues. The CDR3 sequence is CAISGASGGTDTQYF. CDR3 sequence (DNA): TGTGCCATCAGTGGGGCTAGCGGAGGCACAGATACGCAGTATTTT.

This clonotype has just a few counts. The chain links TRBV27 to TRBJ1-3; D unclear. V lost 8 bases and J 2 bases, leaving 10 bases between the germline ends. The CDR3 sequence is 13 residues long. Germline V lookup: CDR1 MNHEY, CDR2 SMNVEV (reference sequence). CDR3 residues: CASGENPGNTIYF. DNA for the CDR3: TGTGCCAGCGGGGAGAACCCTGGAAACACCATATATTTT.

In its sample, this clonotype was seen many times. The rearrangement uses TRBV7-9 and TRBJ1-1, with D possibly being TRBD1 (6 bases). Looked up from germline, CDR1 is SEHNR and CDR2 is FQNEAQ (reference sequence). V shed 4 bases and J shed 1 base, with 19 bases lying between them. This CDR3 has 17 amino acids. The CDR3 loop reads CASSSLFRGAGNTEAFF. CDR3 DNA: TGTGCCAGCAGCTCACTCTTCAGGGGAGCTGGGAACACTGAAGCTTTCTTT. The complete variable domain, with remaining parts taken from reference TRBV7-9 and TRBJ1-1, reads DTGVSQNPRHKITKRGQNVTFRCDPISEHNRLYWYRQTLGQGPEFLTYFQNEAQLEKSRLLSDRFSAERPKGSFSTLEIQRTEQGDSAMYLCASSSLFRGAGNTEAFFGQGTRLTVV.

Only a few counts were recorded for this clonotype. A much larger clone is a single base away; this may be a read error. This rearrangement joins TRBV7-2 to TRBJ2-4; 8 nucleotides line up with TRBD2. Germline V gene data show CDR1 as SGHTA and CDR2 as FQGNSA. This CDR3 is 15 amino acids long. V trimming: 5 bases; J trimming: 5 bases; junction bases outside the gene matches: 8. CDR3 sequence: CASSLLLGRENIQYF. The CDR3 nucleotides are TGTGCCAGCAGCCTCCTACTCGGGAGGGAAAACATTCAGTACTTC.

This clonotype was recorded at least ten times. The V gene is TRBV29-1, the J gene TRBJ2-2, with 7 bases aligning to TRBD1. This CDR3 comprises 13 residues. Unmatched junction bases numbered 5, after V lost 4 bases and J lost 6 bases. Per the germline V gene, CDR1 is SQVTM and CDR2 is ANQGSEA. CDR3 protein: CSVGNRGSGELFF. As DNA, the CDR3 is TGCAGCGTTGGAAACAGGGGCTCCGGGGAGCTGTTTTTT.

The CDR3 region is CASSYGGTPSYEQYF. CDR3 DNA sequence: TGTGCCAGCAGCTACGGGGGTACCCCCTCCTACGAGCAGTACTTC. The rearrangement uses TRBV6-1 and TRBJ2-7; weak D call: TRBD2 (6 bases). The CDR3 has 15 residues. The germline V gene has CDR1 MNHNS and CDR2 SASEGT. Trimming took 6 bases from V and 0 from J, leaving 15 bases between them.

This clonotype was found many times. The V and J genes are TRBV7-3 and TRBJ1-1; 8 bases map to TRBD1. Per the germline V gene, CDR1 is SGHTA and CDR2 is FQGTGA. Trimming cost V 5 bases and J 4 bases; bases outside gene matches: 9. This CDR3 has 15 residues. CDR3 amino acids: CASSPQGAGGTEAFF. The CDR3 bases are TGTGCCAGCAGCCCTCAGGGGGCGGGGGGCACTGAAGCTTTCTTT. The whole variable domain, remainder taken from reference TRBV7-3 and TRBJ1-1, is GAGVSQTPSNKVTEKGKYVELRCDPISGHTALYWYRQSLGQGPEFLIYFQGTGAADDSGLPNDRFFAVRPEGSVSTLKIQRTERGDSAVYLCASSPQGAGGTEAFFGQGTRLTVV.

This clonotype has at least ten counts. The V and J genes are TRBV3-1 and TRBJ1-1; no clear D. Germline V lookup: CDR1 LGHDT, CDR2 YNNKEL (reference sequence). The CDR3 spans 13 residues. The V end was cut by 3 bases, the J end by 8 bases, with 13 bases between. CDR3 region: CASSHRGPREAFF. The CDR3 DNA follows: TGTGCCAGCAGCCATAGAGGGCCACGGGAAGCTTTCTTT.

This clonotype has more than one count but fewer than ten. This chain joins TRBV6-2 or TRBV6-3 and TRBJ2-7, with 7 bases matching TRBD1. Germline V gene data show CDR1 as MNHEY and CDR2 as SVGEGT. The CDR3 sequence is 15 residues long. The J segment lost 0 bases and the V segment lost 2 bases, leaving 4 bases of the junction unmatched. CDR3 sequence (DNA): TGTGCCAGCAGTTACGAGACAGGGAACTCCTACGAGCAGTACTTC. Translating it yields CASSYETGNSYEQYF.

The table lists this clonotype with a count of one. One junction end disagrees with the germline gene, perhaps due to a read error. V gene TRBV12-3 or TRBV12-4 combines with J gene TRBJ2-7; no reliable D call. The CDR3 is 12 amino acids. In nucleotides, the CDR3 is TGTGCCAGCAGTTTGGCCTCCTACGAGCAGTGCTTC. It codes for CASSLASYEQCF.

There are many counts of this clonotype. This chain's CDR3 is CASSWGQGTNGYTF. Here the CDR3 DNA reads TGCGCCAGCAGCTGGGGACAGGGAACTAATGGCTACACCTTC. The rearrangement uses TRBV5-1 and TRBJ1-2, with 9 positions matching TRBD1. The CDR3 consists of 14 residues. Germline V CDR1 and CDR2: SGHRS, YFSETQ. After removal of 3 bases from V and 6 bases from J, the junction contained 6 bases not matched to a gene.

V and J are TRBV20-1 and TRBJ2-2; a weak D match, TRBD2 (6 bases). CDR3 length equals 15 residues. CDR1 is DFQATT and CDR2 is SNEGSKA in the germline V gene (reference sequence). Trimming took 3 bases from V and 5 from J, leaving 16 bases between them. The CDR3 nucleotides read TGCAGTGCTAGCGACTTCGGAGGGCCGACCGGGGAGCTGTTTTTT. This encodes CSASDFGGPTGELFF.